Listed below are T cell receptor beta chains from one sample, sequenced in a study of blood T cell repertoires in COVID-19. Profiling relied on immunoSEQ multiplex PCR, and the TCRdb table lists in-frame clones only, not all of them. This table holds around 170,000 clones, 65% to 90% found once. Sequencing was performed on peripheral blood. The receptors come from a man aged 45-65 years with active or convalescent COVID-19. Each CDR3 is given with its conserved first and last residue. Each record gives: CDR3 length, V gene, J gene, CDR3 protein.

CDR3 length: 14; V gene: TRBV10-2; J gene: TRBJ2-1; CDR3 protein: CASRATSYYNEQFF
CDR3 length: 15; V gene: TRBV6-5; J gene: TRBJ1-2; CDR3 protein: CASSTPQGAHYGYTF
CDR3 length: 13; V gene: TRBV27; J gene: TRBJ1-4; CDR3 protein: CASGLGGNEKLFF
CDR3 length: 15; V gene: TRBV28; J gene: TRBJ1-2; CDR3 protein: CASSRGQTANYGYTF
CDR3 length: 18; V gene: TRBV19; J gene: TRBJ1-1; CDR3 protein: CASSIFGGQGVVNTEAFF
CDR3 length: 15; V gene: TRBV6-2/TRBV6-3; J gene: TRBJ2-5; CDR3 protein: CASSSWTGPGETQYF
CDR3 length: 17; V gene: TRBV19; J gene: TRBJ2-3; CDR3 protein: CASSRTPLAGGTDTQYF
CDR3 length: 12; V gene: TRBV2; J gene: TRBJ2-5; CDR3 protein: CASRTGGETQYF
CDR3 length: 11; V gene: TRBV19; J gene: TRBJ2-2; CDR3 protein: CASTGSGELFF
CDR3 length: 15; V gene: TRBV5-5; J gene: TRBJ1-5; CDR3 protein: CASGEQGGGNQPQHF
CDR3 length: 14; V gene: TRBV11-2; J gene: TRBJ1-1; CDR3 protein: CASSLGPGNTEAFF
CDR3 length: 13; V gene: TRBV5-1; J gene: TRBJ1-2; CDR3 protein: CASSLAGDAGYTF
CDR3 length: 13; V gene: TRBV20-1; J gene: TRBJ2-2; CDR3 protein: CSASFTNTGELFF
CDR3 length: 13; V gene: TRBV2; J gene: TRBJ1-2; CDR3 protein: CASAGTGGRGYTF
CDR3 length: 15; V gene: TRBV7-2; J gene: TRBJ2-3; CDR3 protein: CASSILAGATDTQYF
CDR3 length: 16; V gene: TRBV5-1; J gene: TRBJ2-3; CDR3 protein: CASSLYSGVGTDTQYF
CDR3 length: 13; V gene: TRBV24-1; J gene: TRBJ2-3; CDR3 protein: CATSSSGEDTQYF
CDR3 length: 13; V gene: TRBV13; J gene: TRBJ2-3; CDR3 protein: CARTGGPGDTQYF
CDR3 length: 15; V gene: TRBV7-9; J gene: TRBJ1-2; CDR3 protein: CASRRPTGRDYGYTF
CDR3 length: 16; V gene: TRBV19; J gene: TRBJ2-7; CDR3 protein: CASSILSRGGTYEQYF
CDR3 length: 15; V gene: TRBV11-2; J gene: TRBJ2-7; CDR3 protein: CASSTRGSDSYEQYF
CDR3 length: 16; V gene: TRBV6-1; J gene: TRBJ1-2; CDR3 protein: CASSEARVNAPYGYTF
CDR3 length: 12; V gene: TRBV5-1; J gene: TRBJ2-5; CDR3 protein: CASSAGGETQYF
CDR3 length: 14; V gene: TRBV7-2; J gene: TRBJ2-4; CDR3 protein: CASRVDRGRNIQYF
CDR3 length: 14; V gene: TRBV18; J gene: TRBJ1-1; CDR3 protein: CASSPKQGRTEAFF
CDR3 length: 16; V gene: TRBV28; J gene: TRBJ2-1; CDR3 protein: CASSSAGLAGANEQFF
CDR3 length: 12; V gene: TRBV7-9; J gene: TRBJ1-2; CDR3 protein: CASSDTSLGYTF
CDR3 length: 12; V gene: TRBV19; J gene: TRBJ1-1; CDR3 protein: CASNEQNTEAFF
CDR3 length: 14; V gene: TRBV19; J gene: TRBJ1-3; CDR3 protein: CASIGASSGNTIYF
CDR3 length: 16; V gene: TRBV5-1; J gene: TRBJ2-1; CDR3 protein: CASSLAPGQADDEQFF